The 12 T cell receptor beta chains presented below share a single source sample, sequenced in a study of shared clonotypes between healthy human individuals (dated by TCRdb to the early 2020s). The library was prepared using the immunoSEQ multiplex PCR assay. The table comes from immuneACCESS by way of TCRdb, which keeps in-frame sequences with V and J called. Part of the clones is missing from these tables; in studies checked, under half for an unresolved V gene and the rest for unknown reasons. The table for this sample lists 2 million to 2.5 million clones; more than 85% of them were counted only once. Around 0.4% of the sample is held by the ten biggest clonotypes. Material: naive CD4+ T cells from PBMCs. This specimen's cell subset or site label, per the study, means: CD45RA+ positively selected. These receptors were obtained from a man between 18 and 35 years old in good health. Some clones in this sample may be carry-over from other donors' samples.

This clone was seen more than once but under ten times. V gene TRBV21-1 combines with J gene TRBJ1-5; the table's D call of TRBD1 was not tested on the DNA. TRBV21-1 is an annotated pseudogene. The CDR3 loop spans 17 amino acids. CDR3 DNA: TGTGCCAGCAGTCCCGGAGAGGGGGCAAGTTGGAATCAGCCCCAGCATTTT. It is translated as CASSPGEGASWNQPQHF.

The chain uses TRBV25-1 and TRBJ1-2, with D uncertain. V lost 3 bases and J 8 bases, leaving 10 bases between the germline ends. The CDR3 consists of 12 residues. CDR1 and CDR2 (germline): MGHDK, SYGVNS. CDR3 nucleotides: TGTGCCAGCAGTGAGGGGTTGGGGGGCTACACCTTC. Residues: CASSEGLGGYTF.

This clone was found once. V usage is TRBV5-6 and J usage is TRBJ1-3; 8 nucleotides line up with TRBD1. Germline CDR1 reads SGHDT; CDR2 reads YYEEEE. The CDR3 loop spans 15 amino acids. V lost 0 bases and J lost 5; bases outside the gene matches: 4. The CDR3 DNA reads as TGTGCCAGCAGCTTGGGGACAGGGTGGAGAAACACCATATATTTT. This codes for CASSLGTGWRNTIYF.

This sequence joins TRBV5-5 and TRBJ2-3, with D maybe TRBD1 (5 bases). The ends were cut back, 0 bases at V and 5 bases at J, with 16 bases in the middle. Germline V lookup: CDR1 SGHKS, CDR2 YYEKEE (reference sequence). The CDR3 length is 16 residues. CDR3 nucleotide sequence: TGTGCCAGCAGCTTGGGTCCAGGGAAGGTTGGAGATACGCAGTATTTT. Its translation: CASSLGPGKVGDTQYF.

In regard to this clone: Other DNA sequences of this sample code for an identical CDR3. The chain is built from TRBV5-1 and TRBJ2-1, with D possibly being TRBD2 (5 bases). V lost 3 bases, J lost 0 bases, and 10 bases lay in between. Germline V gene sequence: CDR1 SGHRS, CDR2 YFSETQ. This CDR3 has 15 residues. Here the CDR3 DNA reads TGCGCCAGCAGCTCAGGCGGAGGCTCCTACAATGAGCAGTTCTTC. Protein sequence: CASSSGGGSYNEQFF.

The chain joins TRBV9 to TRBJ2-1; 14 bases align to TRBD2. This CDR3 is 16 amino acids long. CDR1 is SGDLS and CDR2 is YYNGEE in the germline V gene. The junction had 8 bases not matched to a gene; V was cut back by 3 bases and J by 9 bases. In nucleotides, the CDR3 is TGTGCCAGCAGCGCGACTGGGACTAGCGGGAGAAGTGAGCAGTTCTTC. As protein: CASSATGTSGRSEQFF.

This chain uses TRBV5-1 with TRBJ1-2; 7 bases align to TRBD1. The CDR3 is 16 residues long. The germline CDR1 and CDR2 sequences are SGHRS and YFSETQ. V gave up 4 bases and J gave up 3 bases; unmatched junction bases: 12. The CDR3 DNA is TGCGCCAGCAGCCGATACCGGACAGGCGAATACTATGGCTACACCTTC. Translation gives CASSRYRTGEYYGYTF.

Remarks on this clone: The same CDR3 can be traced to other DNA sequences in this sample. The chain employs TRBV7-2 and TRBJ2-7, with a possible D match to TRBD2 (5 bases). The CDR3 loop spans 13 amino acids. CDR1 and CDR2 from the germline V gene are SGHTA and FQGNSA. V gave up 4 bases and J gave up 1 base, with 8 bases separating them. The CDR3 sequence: CASSSLASYEQYF. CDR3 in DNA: TGTGCCAGCAGCTCTCTAGCTTCCTACGAGCAGTACTTC.

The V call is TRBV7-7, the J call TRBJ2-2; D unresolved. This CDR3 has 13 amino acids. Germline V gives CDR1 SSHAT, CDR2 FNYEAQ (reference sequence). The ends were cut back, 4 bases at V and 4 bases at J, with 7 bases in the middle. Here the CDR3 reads CASSSGGTGELFF. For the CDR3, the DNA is TGTGCCAGCAGCTCCGGCGGCACCGGGGAGCTGTTTTTT.

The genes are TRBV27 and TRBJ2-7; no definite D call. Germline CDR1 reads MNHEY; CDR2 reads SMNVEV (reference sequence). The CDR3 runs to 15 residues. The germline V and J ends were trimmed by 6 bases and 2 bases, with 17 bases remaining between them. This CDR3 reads CASSPPGAAPYEQYF. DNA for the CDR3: TGTGCCAGCAGCCCCCCGGGCGCGGCTCCCTACGAGCAGTACTTC.

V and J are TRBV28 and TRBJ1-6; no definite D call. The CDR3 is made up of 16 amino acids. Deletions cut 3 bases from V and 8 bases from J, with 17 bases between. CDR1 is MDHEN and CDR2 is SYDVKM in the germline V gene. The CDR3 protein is CASSLGSTVGYSPLHF. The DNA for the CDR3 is TGTGCCAGCAGTTTGGGCAGTACCGTTGGGTATTCACCCCTCCACTTT.

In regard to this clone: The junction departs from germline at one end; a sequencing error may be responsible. CDR3 amino acids: CAVSGSRTDTQYF. CDR3 in DNA: TGTGCCGTCAGCGGGAGCCGGACAGATACGCAGTATTTT. The chain employs TRBV10-3 and TRBJ2-3; 8 bases agree with TRBD2. Germline V CDR1 and CDR2: ENHRY, SYGVKD. The CDR3 has 13 amino acids.